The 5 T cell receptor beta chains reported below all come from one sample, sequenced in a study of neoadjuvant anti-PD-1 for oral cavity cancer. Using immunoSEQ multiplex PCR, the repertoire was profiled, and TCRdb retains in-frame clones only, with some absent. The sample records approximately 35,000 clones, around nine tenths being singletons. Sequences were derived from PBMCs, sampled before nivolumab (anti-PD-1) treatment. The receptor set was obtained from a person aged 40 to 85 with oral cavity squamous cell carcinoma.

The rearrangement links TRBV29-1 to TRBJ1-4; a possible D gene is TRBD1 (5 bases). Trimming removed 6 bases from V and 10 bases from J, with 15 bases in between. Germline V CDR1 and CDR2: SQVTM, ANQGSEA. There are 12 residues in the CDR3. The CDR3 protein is CSVRREDTKLFF. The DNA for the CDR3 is TGCAGCGTCCGACGGGAGGACACAAAACTGTTTTTT. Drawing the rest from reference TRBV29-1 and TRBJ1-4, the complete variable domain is SAVISQKPSRDICQRGTSLTIQCQVDSQVTMMFWYRQQPGQSLTLIATANQGSEATYESGFVIDKFPISRPNLTFSTLTVSNMSPEDSSIYLCSVRREDTKLFFGSGTQLSVL.

For the CDR3, the DNA is TGTGCCAGCAGTTTAACTGCGGGGGGTTTTTTTACGCAGTATTTT. Its protein product is CASSLTAGGFFTQYF. The chain uses TRBV28 and TRBJ2-3, with 8 bases lining up with TRBD2. The CDR3 extends over 15 amino acids. With V trimmed by 2 bases and J by 8 bases, 9 bases remained unmatched. The germline V gene encodes CDR1 MDHEN and CDR2 SYDVKM.

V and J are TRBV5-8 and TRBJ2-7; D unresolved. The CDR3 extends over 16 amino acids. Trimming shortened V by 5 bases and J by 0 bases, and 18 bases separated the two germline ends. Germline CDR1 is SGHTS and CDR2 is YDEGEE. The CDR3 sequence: CASSWGFGPGSYEQYF. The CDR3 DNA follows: TGTGCCAGCAGTTGGGGTTTTGGGCCTGGCTCCTACGAGCAGTACTTC.

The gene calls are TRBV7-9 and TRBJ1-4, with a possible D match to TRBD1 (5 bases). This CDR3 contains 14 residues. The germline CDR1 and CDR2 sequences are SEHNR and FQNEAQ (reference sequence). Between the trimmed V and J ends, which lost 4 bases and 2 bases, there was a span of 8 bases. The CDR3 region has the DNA TGTGCCAGCAGCTGGGGGGACACTAATGAAAAACTGTTTTTT. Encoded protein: CASSWGDTNEKLFF.

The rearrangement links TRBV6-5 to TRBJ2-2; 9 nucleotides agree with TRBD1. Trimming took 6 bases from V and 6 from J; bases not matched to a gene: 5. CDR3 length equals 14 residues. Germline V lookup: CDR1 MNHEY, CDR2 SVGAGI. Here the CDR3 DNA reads TGTGCCAGCAGCCGGGACAGGGTGGCCGGGGAGCTGTTTTTT. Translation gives CASSRDRVAGELFF.